This is a list of T cell receptor beta chains from one sample in a study of blood T cells in healthy people across ages. MiXCR was run by TCRdb on the 5' RACE reads, yielding one entry per CDR3 protein. The profile shows 600,000 or so distinct CDR3 sequences, around 21% of them singletons. The sequenced material came from blood. The receptors derive from a man aged 70 or older in good health. Each CDR3 is given with its conserved first and last residue. The order of the fields is V gene, clone size, D gene, J gene, CDR3 DNA, CDR3 protein. The D gene is left open where the match is weak. Expanded clones are given a class, and other clones once, few, many or no size at all.

>TRBV14|NA|NA|TRBJ2-1
TGTGCCAGCAGCCAAGTTTCGGGGAGAAATTTGAATGAGCAGTTCTTC
CASSQVSGRNLNEQFF
>TRBV7-3|NA|NA|TRBJ2-3
TGTGCCAGCAGCTTAAAGCTAGGTGCAGATACGCAGTATTTT
CASSLKLGADTQYF
>TRBV5-5|NA|TRBD1|TRBJ1-4
TGTGCCAGCAGCTGGGGACAGGGTAGTGAAAAACTGTTTTTT
CASSWGQGSEKLFF
>TRBV3-1|many|NA|TRBJ1-1
TGTGCCAGCAGCCAAACTTACGCGGTCCCCCTGAACACTGAAGCTTTCTTT
CASSQTYAVPLNTEAFF
>TRBV6-6|few|NA|TRBJ2-7
TGTGCCAGCAGTTATTTGGGGAACGAGCAGTACTTC
CASSYLGNEQYF
>TRBV19|NA|TRBD1|TRBJ2-5
TGCCCTCCCGGACAGGTCCAAGAGACCCAGTACTTC
CPPGQVQETQYF
>TRBV12-3/TRBV12-4|many|NA|TRBJ1-6
TGTGCCAGCAGTCCCAAGGTGAGGAATTCACCCCTCCACTTT
CASSPKVRNSPLHF
>TRBV20-1|few|TRBD2|TRBJ2-7
TGCAGTGCTCCTCCCGGGGGGAAGAACTACGAGCAGTACTTC
CSAPPGGKNYEQYF
>TRBV20-1|few|TRBD2|TRBJ2-1
TGCAGTGCTAGAGGGGAGGGAACTGGTGAATTCTACAATGAGCAGTTCTTC
CSARGEGTGEFYNEQFF
>TRBV20-1|few|NA|TRBJ2-7
TGCAGTGCACACACCTCGGGACTCTCTTCTTGGCACGAGCAGTACTTC
CSAHTSGLSSWHEQYF
>TRBV5-5|NA|TRBD1|TRBJ1-3
TGTGCCAGCAGCTTGGCAGCAGGGGGCTCTGGAAACACCATATATTTT
CASSLAAGGSGNTIYF
>TRBV11-2|few|TRBD2|TRBJ2-7
TGTGCCAGCAGCTTTAGCGGGAGTCGGGAGCAGTACTTC
CASSFSGSREQYF
>TRBV18|few|TRBD1|TRBJ2-7
TGTGCCAGCTCAACAGGGGGTACCTACGAGCAGTACTTC
CASSTGGTYEQYF
>TRBV6-1|NA|NA|TRBJ2-5
TGTGCCAGCAGTGAAGCGCCCCTGGGGCCGGTGGAGCAGTACTTC
CASSEAPLGPVEQYF
>TRBV9|NA|NA|TRBJ2-7
TGTGCCAGCAGCGTAGAGGCAAGCTACGGGCAGTACTTC
CASSVEASYGQYF
>TRBV5-1|few|TRBD2|TRBJ2-1
TGCGCCAGCAGCTTGACTAGCGGAAACCCATCTACGGCTGAGCAGTTCTTC
CASSLTSGNPSTAEQFF
>TRBV25-1|NA|TRBD1|TRBJ2-2
TGTGCCAGCAGGGGGACAGGTTACACCGGGGAGCTGTTTTTT
CASRGTGYTGELFF
>TRBV6-1|few|NA|TRBJ2-1
TGTGCCAGCAGTAAACAGGAAGGGCGGAATGAGCAGTTCTTC
CASSKQEGRNEQFF
>TRBV5-1|few|TRBD2|TRBJ2-7
TGCGCCAGCAGCCGCTTAGCGGGAGGAGGGTCCTACGAGCAGTACTTC
CASSRLAGGGSYEQYF
>TRBV28|many|TRBD2|TRBJ2-7
TGTGCCAGCAGTCCCGGACTAGCGGGCTCCTACGAGCAGTACTTC
CASSPGLAGSYEQYF
>TRBV20-1|NA|TRBD2|TRBJ2-3
TGCAGAGCGACTAGCGGTAGCACAGATACGCAGTATTTT
CRATSGSTDTQYF
>TRBV4-1|few|TRBD2|TRBJ2-1
TGCGCCAGCAGCGCAAAGACTAGCGGAAACAGGTACAATGAGCAGTTCTTC
CASSAKTSGNRYNEQFF
>TRBV20-1|few|TRBD2|TRBJ2-1
TGCAGTGTCCTAGCGGGTCGGTTGGATGAGCAGTTCTTC
CSVLAGRLDEQFF
>TRBV6-2/TRBV6-3|few|NA|TRBJ2-5
TGTGCCAGCAGTTCGCGGGACGGGCTACTGGAGACCCAGTACTTC
CASSSRDGLLETQYF
>TRBV28|many|TRBD2|TRBJ2-3
TGTGCCAGCAGTTTAGGCACTAGCGGTGGCAGAGATACGCAGTATTTT
CASSLGTSGGRDTQYF
>TRBV5-1|many|NA|TRBJ2-1
TGCGCCAGCAAGGGGTTGGCTAGCTCCTACAATGAGCAGTTCTTC
CASKGLASSYNEQFF
>TRBV18|NA|NA|TRBJ2-6
TGTGCCAGCTCACCACAGTCCCCTGGGGCTGGGGCCAACGTCCTGACTTTC
CASSPQSPGAGANVLTF
>TRBV20-1|NA|NA|TRBJ2-1
TGCAGTGCGTCGGGTTGGACAAGAGACAATGAGCAGTTCTTC
CSASGWTRDNEQFF